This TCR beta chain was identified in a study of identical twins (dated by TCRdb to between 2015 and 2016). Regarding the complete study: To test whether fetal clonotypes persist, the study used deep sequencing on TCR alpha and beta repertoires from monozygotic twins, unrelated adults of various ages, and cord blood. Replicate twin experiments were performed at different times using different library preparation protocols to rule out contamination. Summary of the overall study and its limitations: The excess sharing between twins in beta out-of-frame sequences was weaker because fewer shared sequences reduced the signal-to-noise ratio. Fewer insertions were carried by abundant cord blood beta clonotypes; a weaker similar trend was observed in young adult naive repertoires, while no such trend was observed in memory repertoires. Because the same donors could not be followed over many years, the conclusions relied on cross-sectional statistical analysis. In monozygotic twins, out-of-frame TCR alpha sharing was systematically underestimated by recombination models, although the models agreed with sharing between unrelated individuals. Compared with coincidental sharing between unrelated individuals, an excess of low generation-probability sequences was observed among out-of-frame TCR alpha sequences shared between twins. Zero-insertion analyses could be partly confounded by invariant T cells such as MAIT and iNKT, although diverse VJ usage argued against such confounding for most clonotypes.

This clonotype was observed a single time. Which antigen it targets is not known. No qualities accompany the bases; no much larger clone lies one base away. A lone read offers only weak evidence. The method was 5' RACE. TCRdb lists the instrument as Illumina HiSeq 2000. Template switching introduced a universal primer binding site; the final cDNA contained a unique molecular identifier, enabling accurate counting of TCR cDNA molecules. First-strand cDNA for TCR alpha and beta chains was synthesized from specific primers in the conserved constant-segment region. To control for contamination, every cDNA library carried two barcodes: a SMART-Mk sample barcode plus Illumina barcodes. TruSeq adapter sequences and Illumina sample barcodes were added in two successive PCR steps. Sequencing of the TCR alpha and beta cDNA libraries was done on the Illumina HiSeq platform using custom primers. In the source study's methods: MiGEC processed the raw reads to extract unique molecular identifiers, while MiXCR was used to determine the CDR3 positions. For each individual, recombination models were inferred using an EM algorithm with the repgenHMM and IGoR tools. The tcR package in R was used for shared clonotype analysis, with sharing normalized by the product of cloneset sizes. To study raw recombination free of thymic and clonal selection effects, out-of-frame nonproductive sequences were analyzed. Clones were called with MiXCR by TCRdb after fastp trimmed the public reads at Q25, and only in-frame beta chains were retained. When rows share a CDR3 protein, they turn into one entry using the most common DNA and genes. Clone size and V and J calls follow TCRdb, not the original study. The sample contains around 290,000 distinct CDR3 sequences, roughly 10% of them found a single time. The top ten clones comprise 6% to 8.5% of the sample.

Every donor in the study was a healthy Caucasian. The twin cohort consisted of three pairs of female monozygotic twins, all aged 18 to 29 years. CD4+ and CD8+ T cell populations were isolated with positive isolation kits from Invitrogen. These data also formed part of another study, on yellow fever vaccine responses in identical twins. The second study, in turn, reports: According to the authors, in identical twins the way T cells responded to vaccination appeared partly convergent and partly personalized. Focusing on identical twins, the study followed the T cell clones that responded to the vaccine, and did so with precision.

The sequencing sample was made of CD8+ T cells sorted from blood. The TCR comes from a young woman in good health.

This receptor has the CDR3 CASSLYEGANTEAFF. Read as DNA, the sequence is TGTGCCAGCAGCTTATACGAGGGGGCAAACACTGAAGCTTTCTTT. The rearranged segments are TRBV7-8 and TRBJ1-1; 7 bases in the junction line up with TRBD1. The CDR3 runs 15 residues from the cysteine to the phenylalanine. Only CDR3 DNA remains: 45 bases, in frame from the first base. CDR1 and CDR2 are read off the germline V gene as SGHVS and FQNEAQ. Germline trimming: 2 bases from V, 2 bases from J; junction bases outside gene matches: 5.